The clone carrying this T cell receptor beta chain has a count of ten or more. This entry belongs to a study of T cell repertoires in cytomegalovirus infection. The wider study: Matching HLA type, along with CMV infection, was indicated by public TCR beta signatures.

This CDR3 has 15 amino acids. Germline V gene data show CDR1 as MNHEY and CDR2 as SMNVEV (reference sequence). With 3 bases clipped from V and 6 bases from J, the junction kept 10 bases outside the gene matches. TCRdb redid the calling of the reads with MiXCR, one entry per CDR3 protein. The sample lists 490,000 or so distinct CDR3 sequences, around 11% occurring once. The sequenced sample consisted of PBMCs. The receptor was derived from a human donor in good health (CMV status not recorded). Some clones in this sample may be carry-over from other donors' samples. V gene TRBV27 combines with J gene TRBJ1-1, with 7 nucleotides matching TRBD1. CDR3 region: CASSFNGQDGSEAFF. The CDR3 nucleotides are TGTGCCAGCAGTTTCAATGGACAGGATGGCTCTGAAGCTTTCTTT.